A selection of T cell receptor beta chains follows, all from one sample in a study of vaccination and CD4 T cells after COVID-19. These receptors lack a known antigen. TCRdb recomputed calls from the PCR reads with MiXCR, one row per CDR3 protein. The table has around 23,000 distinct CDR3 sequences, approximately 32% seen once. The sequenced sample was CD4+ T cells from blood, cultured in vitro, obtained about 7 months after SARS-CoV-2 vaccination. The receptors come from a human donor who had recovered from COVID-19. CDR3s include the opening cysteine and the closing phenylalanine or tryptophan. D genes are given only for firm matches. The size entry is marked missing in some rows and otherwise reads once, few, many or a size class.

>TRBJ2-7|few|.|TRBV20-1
CSASDRGASYYEQYF
TGCAGTGCATCGGACCGGGGGGCCAGTTACTACGAGCAGTACTTC
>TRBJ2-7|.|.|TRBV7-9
CATTGSYEQYF
TGTGCCACAACCGGGAGTTACGAGCAGTACTTC
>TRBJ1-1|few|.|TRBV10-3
CAISDARETEAFF
TGTGCCATCAGTGATGCCCGTGAGACTGAAGCTTTCTTT
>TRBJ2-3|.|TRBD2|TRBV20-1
CSANPVAGGDTDTQYF
TGCAGTGCTAATCCAGTAGCGGGGGGGGACACAGATACGCAGTATTTT
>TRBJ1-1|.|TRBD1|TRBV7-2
CASSRDRGGYSEAFF
TGTGCCAGCAGCCGGGACAGGGGAGGGTACAGTGAAGCTTTCTTT
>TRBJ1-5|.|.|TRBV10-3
CATRVRENQPQHF
TGTGCCACCCGCGTCAGGGAAAATCAGCCCCAGCATTTT
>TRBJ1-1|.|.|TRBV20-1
CSAASRGRGTEAFF
TGCAGTGCTGCTTCCCGGGGCAGAGGAACTGAAGCTTTCTTT
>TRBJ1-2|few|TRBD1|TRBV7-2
CASSWGTVTNYGYTF
TGTGCCAGCAGCTGGGGGACAGTAACTAACTATGGCTACACCTTC
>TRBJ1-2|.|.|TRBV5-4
CASREQRLDGYTF
TGTGCCAGCAGGGAACAGAGGTTAGATGGCTACACCTTC
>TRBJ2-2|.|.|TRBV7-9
CASSLTSMPGELFF
TGTGCCAGCAGCCTCACTAGTATGCCCGGGGAGCTGTTTTTT
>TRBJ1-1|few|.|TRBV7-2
CASSSDPNTEAFF
TGTGCCAGCAGCTCGGACCCCAACACTGAAGCTTTCTTT
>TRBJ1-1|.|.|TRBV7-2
CASSLGGRALNTEAFF
TGTGCCAGCAGCTTAGGGGGCAGGGCCCTGAACACTGAAGCTTTCTTT
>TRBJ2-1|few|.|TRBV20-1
CSAEAGSSQDQFF
TGCAGTGCAGAGGCCGGGTCTAGCCAGGACCAGTTCTTC
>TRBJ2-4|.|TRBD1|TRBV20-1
CSASLGTGKNIQYF
TGCAGTGCTAGTCTAGGGACAGGCAAAAACATTCAGTACTTC
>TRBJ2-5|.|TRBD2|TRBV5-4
CASSPGTSRLQETQYF
TGTGCCAGCAGCCCCGGGACTAGCAGACTCCAAGAGACCCAGTACTTC